What follows is one T cell receptor beta chain and its context. The data were obtained in a study of cytomegalovirus exposure and HLA in healthy donors. With V trimmed by 3 bases and J by 3 bases, 10 bases remained unmatched. CDR1 is SGHAT, CDR2 FQNNGV, per germline. The CDR3 consists of 16 residues. PCR used 60 Vbeta primers and 13 Jbeta primers. Data came from immunoSEQ multiplex PCR; TCRdb stores just in-frame clones and leaves some out. The data show about 160,000 clones, about 80% seen once. This receptor was taken from a man in his forties in good health and CMV-seronegative. The genes are TRBV11-2 and TRBJ2-7, with 8 bases that match TRBD1. Sequencing was carried out using PBMCs. The CDR3 DNA is TGTGCCAGCAGCTTTAGGACAGGGTCGGGAGTCTACGAGCAGTACTTC. Its translation: CASSFRTGSGVYEQYF.